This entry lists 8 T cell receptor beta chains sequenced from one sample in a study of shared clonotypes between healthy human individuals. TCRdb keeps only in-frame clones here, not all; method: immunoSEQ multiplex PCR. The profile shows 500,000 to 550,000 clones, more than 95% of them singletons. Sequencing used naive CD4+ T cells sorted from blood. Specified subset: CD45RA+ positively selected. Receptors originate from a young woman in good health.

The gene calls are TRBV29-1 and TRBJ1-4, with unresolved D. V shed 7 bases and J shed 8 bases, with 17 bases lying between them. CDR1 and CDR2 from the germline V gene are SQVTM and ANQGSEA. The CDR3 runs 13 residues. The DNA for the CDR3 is TGCAGCGCCCGTGAATACAGAGCCGAAAAACTGTTTTTT. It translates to CSAREYRAEKLFF.

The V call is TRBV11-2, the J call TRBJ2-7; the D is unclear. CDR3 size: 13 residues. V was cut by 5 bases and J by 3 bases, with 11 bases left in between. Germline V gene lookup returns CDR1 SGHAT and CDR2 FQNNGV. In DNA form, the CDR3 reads TGTGCCAGCAGCCGAACGCGAAACTACGAGCAGTACTTC. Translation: CASSRTRNYEQYF.

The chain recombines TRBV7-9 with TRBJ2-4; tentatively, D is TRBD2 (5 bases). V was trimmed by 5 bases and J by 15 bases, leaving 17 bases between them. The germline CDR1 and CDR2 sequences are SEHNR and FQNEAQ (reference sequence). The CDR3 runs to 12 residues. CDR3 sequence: CASSPPTGIPYF. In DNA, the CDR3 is TGTGCCAGCAGCCCCCCCACGGGAATCCCGTACTTC.

CDR3 region: CASSQDGTFRAGELFF. CDR3 in DNA: TGTGCCAGCAGCCAAGACGGAACCTTTCGGGCCGGGGAGCTGTTTTTT. V and J are TRBV4-2 and TRBJ2-2; no clear D. This CDR3 is 16 amino acids long. Trimming removed 0 bases from V and 6 bases from J, with 14 bases in between. Germline assignment: CDR1 LGHNA and CDR2 YNFKEQ.

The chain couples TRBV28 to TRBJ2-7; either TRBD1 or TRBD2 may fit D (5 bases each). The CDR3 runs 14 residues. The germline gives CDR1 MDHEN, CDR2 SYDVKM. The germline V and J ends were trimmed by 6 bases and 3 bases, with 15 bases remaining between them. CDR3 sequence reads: CASSDGTVLYEQYF. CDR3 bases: TGTGCCAGCAGCGACGGGACCGTCCTCTACGAGCAGTACTTC.

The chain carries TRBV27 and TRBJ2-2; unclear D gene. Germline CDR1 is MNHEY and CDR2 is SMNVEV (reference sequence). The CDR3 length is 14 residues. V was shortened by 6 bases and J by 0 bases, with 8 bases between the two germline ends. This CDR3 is CASRIATNTGELFF. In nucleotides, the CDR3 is TGTGCCAGCAGGATAGCTACGAACACCGGGGAGCTGTTTTTT.

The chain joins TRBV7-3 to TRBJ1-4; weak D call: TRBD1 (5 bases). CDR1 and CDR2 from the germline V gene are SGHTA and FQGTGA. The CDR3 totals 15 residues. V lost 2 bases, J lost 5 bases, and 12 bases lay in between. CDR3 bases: TGTGCCAGCAGCTTATCGCGGGACGCAAATGAAAAACTGTTTTTT. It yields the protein CASSLSRDANEKLFF.

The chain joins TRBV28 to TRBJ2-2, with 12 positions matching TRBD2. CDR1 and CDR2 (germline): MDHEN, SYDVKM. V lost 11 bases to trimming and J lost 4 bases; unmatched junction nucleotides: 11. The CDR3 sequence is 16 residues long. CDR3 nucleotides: TGTGCCGTCCCGCGGACTAGCGGGGAGATCACCGGGGAGCTGTTTTTT. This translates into CAVPRTSGEITGELFF.